This T cell receptor (beta chain) was obtained from a study of long-term antiretroviral therapy in people with HIV. CDR1 is KGHSH and CDR2 is LQKENI in the germline V gene. There are 12 residues in the CDR3. Trimming took 8 bases from V and 4 from J, leaving 11 bases between them. It was version v3.0 of the immunoSEQ assay that was run at survey level. The table came from immunoSEQ multiplex PCR; TCRdb's copy has only in-frame clones and leaves some out. The sample yields 40,000 or so clones, 75% to 90% seen once. Every one of the participants with HIV received treatment in the United States. About this clone: The antigen is undetermined.

Broader study findings: The repertoire was dominated at all time points by clones expanded before ART.

This clonotype was sampled from a man between 18 and 35 years old with HIV. The sequencing here drew on unsorted PBMCs, taken 1 year after starting antiretroviral therapy. The J gene is TRBJ1-1, the V gene TRBV18; unclear D gene. This chain's CDR3 is CASESESTEAFF. The CDR3 bases are TGTGCCAGCGAATCCGAAAGCACTGAAGCTTTCTTT.